These 29 T cell receptor beta chains were all obtained from the same sample, sequenced in a study of OX40 agonist ivuxolimab in advanced cancers. TCRdb's table, derived via immunoSEQ multiplex PCR, lists solely in-frame clones and lacks some. The sample contains 53,000 or so clones, around 86% of which appear only once. The sample in question was CD4+ or CD8+ T cells sorted from blood, obtained in a trial of the OX40 agonist ivuxolimab. These receptors were taken from an adult with an advanced solid tumor such as melanoma, head and neck, liver or kidney cancer.

The chain links TRBV28 to TRBJ2-1; 11 nucleotides align to TRBD2. Germline V gene data show CDR1 as MDHEN and CDR2 as SYDVKM. The CDR3 consists of 14 residues. With V trimmed by 7 bases and J by 8 bases, 7 bases remained unmatched. CDR3 DNA: TGTGCCAGCATCACTAGCGGGAGTGGACATGAGCAGTTCTTC. This encodes CASITSGSGHEQFF.

The chain recombines TRBV7-9 with TRBJ1-6; D gene unclear. This CDR3 region has 15 residues. V lost 5 bases, J lost 6 bases, and 14 bases lay in between. The germline gives CDR1 SEHNR, CDR2 FQNEAQ (reference sequence). In nucleotides, the CDR3 is TGTGCCAGCAGCCTAACTAGTAGCGCTAATTCACCCCTCCACTTT. Encoded protein: CASSLTSSANSPLHF.

V is TRBV11-2 and J is TRBJ2-3; D not resolved. CDR1 and CDR2 from the germline V gene are SGHAT and FQNNGV. V gave up 3 bases and J gave up 4 bases, with 5 bases separating them. CDR3 length: 12 residues. The CDR3 loop reads CASSLEPDTQYF. The CDR3 nucleotides read TGTGCCAGCAGCTTGGAGCCAGATACGCAGTATTTT.

This chain links TRBV28 with TRBJ1-6; 9 bases fit TRBD1. The CDR3 runs 15 residues. CDR1 is MDHEN, CDR2 SYDVKM, per germline. The trim removed 2 bases at V and 10 bases at J, leaving 6 bases unmatched. The CDR3 sequence is CASSLVEDRGSPLHF. CDR3 in DNA: TGTGCCAGCAGTTTAGTCGAGGACAGGGGCTCACCCCTCCACTTT.

The rearrangement joins TRBV28 to TRBJ2-7; D may be TRBD1 or TRBD2 (5 bases each). The CDR3 has 16 amino acids. The germline V gene encodes CDR1 MDHEN and CDR2 SYDVKM. V was cut by 0 bases and J by 0 bases, with 12 bases left in between. The CDR3 DNA sequence: TGTGCCAGCAGTTTATGGACCGGGACGGGCTCCTACGAGCAGTACTTC. This encodes CASSLWTGTGSYEQYF.

V and J are TRBV29-1 and TRBJ1-2; TRBD1 matches 8 bases. J gave up 7 bases and V 3 bases, and 4 bases lay outside the gene matches. The germline V gene encodes CDR1 SQVTM and CDR2 ANQGSEA. The CDR3 consists of 12 residues. The CDR3 sequence is CSVEDRVGGYTF. CDR3 coding DNA: TGCAGCGTTGAGGACAGGGTTGGTGGCTACACCTTC.

This sequence joins TRBV18 and TRBJ2-7; TRBD2 aligns across 11 bases. V was pared by 4 bases and J by 3 bases, with 5 bases of the junction left unmatched. Germline V gene sequence: CDR1 KGHSH, CDR2 LQKENI. The CDR3 covers 15 residues. CDR3 loop: CASSRPGLADYEQYF. The CDR3 nucleotides are TGTGCCAGCTCACGCCCGGGACTAGCGGACTACGAGCAGTACTTC.

The sample holds one count of this clone. This sequence joins TRBV28 and TRBJ2-2, with 7 nucleotides matching TRBD1. The CDR3 length is 13 residues. CDR1 MDHEN and CDR2 SYDVKM come from the germline V gene. The J segment lost 4 bases and the V segment lost 6 bases, leaving 2 bases of the junction unmatched. The CDR3 here is CASRAGGTGELFF. In DNA, the CDR3 is TGTGCCAGCAGGGCAGGGGGCACCGGGGAGCTGTTTTTT.

The chain recombines TRBV29-1 with TRBJ2-7; D unclear. The V and J ends lost 5 bases and 0 bases respectively, with 8 bases between them. The length of the CDR3 is 12 residues. Germline V gene lookup returns CDR1 SQVTM and CDR2 ANQGSEA. The CDR3 reads CSVRTGSYEQYF. DNA for the CDR3: TGCAGCGTTAGGACGGGCTCCTACGAGCAGTACTTC.

The chain carries TRBV27 and TRBJ2-7; no definite D call. The CDR3 sequence is 13 residues long. Germline CDR1 is MNHEY and CDR2 is SMNVEV (reference sequence). Trimming left V 6 bases short and J 6 bases short, with 15 bases between. The CDR3 sequence: CASSAPTSLEQYF. Written as DNA, the CDR3 is TGTGCCAGCAGCGCCCCTACTTCCCTCGAGCAGTACTTC.

The chain is built from TRBV5-1 and TRBJ2-3, with TRBD2 matching 16 bases. The V gene end was trimmed by 4 bases and the J gene end by 5 bases; junction bases not matched to a gene: 10. CDR1 is SGHRS and CDR2 is YFSETQ in the germline V gene. There are 18 residues in the CDR3. The CDR3 protein is CASSQVPGLAGGRDTQYF. The CDR3 coding sequence is TGCGCCAGCAGCCAAGTCCCGGGACTAGCGGGAGGGCGAGATACGCAGTATTTT.

The chain couples TRBV15 to TRBJ2-3; D perhaps matches TRBD2 (5 bases). Between the trimmed V and J ends, which lost 3 bases and 2 bases, there was a span of 9 bases. The CDR3 sequence is 14 residues long. The germline gives CDR1 LNHNV, CDR2 YYDKDF (reference sequence). The CDR3, as DNA: TGTGCCACCAGCAGGGAGCGGCTCACAGATACGCAGTATTTT. Its protein product is CATSRERLTDTQYF.

The gene calls are TRBV30 and TRBJ2-3, with TRBD2 matching 9 bases. The trim removed 4 bases at V and 0 bases at J, leaving 2 bases unmatched. Germline V gene data show CDR1 as GTSNPN and CDR2 as SVGIG (reference sequence). The CDR3 spans 14 residues. For the CDR3, the DNA is TGTGCCTGGACTAGCGGGATTAGCACAGATACGCAGTATTTT. This gives the protein CAWTSGISTDTQYF. Variable domain in full (rest from reference TRBV30 and TRBJ2-3): SQTIHQWPATLVQPVGSPLSLECTVEGTSNPNLYWYRQAAGRGLQLLFYSVGIGQISSEVPQNLSASRPQDRQFILSSKKLLLSDSGFYLCAWTSGISTDTQYFGPGTRLTVL.

V usage is TRBV30 and J usage is TRBJ1-6; weak D call: TRBD1 (6 bases). This CDR3 has 13 residues. Trimming left V 4 bases short and J 7 bases short, with 11 bases between. CDR1 is GTSNPN and CDR2 is SVGIG in the germline V gene (reference sequence). The CDR3 reads CAWMTGPNSPLHF. CDR3 nucleotides: TGTGCCTGGATGACAGGTCCCAATTCACCCCTCCACTTT.

This rearrangement joins TRBV21-1 to TRBJ1-1. TRBV21-1 is recorded as a pseudogene. This CDR3 is 15 amino acids long. CDR3 DNA sequence: TGTGCCAGCAGCAAATCCATGGGGGGGAACACTGAAGCTTTCTTT. This sequence encodes CASSKSMGGNTEAFF.

The V call is TRBV5-1, the J call TRBJ2-1; 12 bases map to TRBD2. Germline CDR1 reads SGHRS; CDR2 reads YFSETQ. The CDR3 spans 17 residues. The V gene end was trimmed by 3 bases and the J gene end by 7 bases; junction bases not matched to a gene: 11. CDR3 in DNA: TGCGCCAGCAGCTCAATAAAGACTAGCGGGAGAATAAATGAGCAGTTCTTC. Translation: CASSSIKTSGRINEQFF.

The J gene is TRBJ2-4, the V gene TRBV2; 8 bases agree with TRBD1. CDR1 SNHLY and CDR2 FYNNEI come from the germline V gene. The CDR3 covers 17 residues. J lost 4 bases, V lost 5 bases, and 13 bases had no gene match. The CDR3 is CASSPLATNRGKNIQYF. The CDR3 nucleotides read TGTGCCAGCAGTCCCCTAGCCACTAACAGGGGGAAAAACATTCAGTACTTC.

Written as DNA, the CDR3 is TGTGCCGGCAAGGGACAGGGGAATGAAAAACTGTTTTTT. This gives the protein CAGKGQGNEKLFF. J is TRBJ1-4 and V is TRBV6-6; TRBD1 matches at 10 bases. CDR1 MNHNY and CDR2 SVGAGI come from the germline V gene (reference sequence). V lost 11 bases and J lost 5; bases outside the gene matches: 5. The CDR3 covers 13 residues.

The chain couples TRBV28 to TRBJ2-7; D is uncertain. V shed 3 bases and J shed 2 bases, with 17 bases lying between them. CDR3 length: 16 residues. CDR1 is MDHEN, CDR2 SYDVKM, per germline. This chain's CDR3 is CASSFPLVVIPYEQYF. DNA for the CDR3: TGTGCCAGCAGTTTTCCCCTGGTGGTTATCCCCTACGAGCAGTACTTC.

In DNA, the CDR3 is TGTGCCTGGAGTAGTAGGGGGTACAATGAGCAGTTCTTC. Its protein is CAWSSRGYNEQFF. The rearrangement uses TRBV30 and TRBJ2-1; D perhaps matches TRBD1 (6 bases). This CDR3 is 13 amino acids long. Per the germline V gene, CDR1 is GTSNPN and CDR2 is SVGIG (reference sequence). The V and J ends lost 2 bases and 4 bases respectively, with 9 bases between them.

The CDR3 coding sequence is TGTGCCAGCAGCTTGGAGGCCAGGGCGGGGACCCAGTACTTC. It yields the protein CASSLEARAGTQYF. J is TRBJ2-5 and V is TRBV5-8; D tentatively fits TRBD1 or TRBD2 (5 bases each). Germline V lookup: CDR1 SGHTS, CDR2 YDEGEE. Deletions cut 0 bases from V and 7 bases from J, with 13 bases between. The CDR3 is 14 residues long. The full variable domain, with the rest looked up from reference TRBV5-8 and TRBJ2-5, is EAGVTQSPTHLIKTRGQQATLRCSPISGHTSVYWYQQALGLGLQFLLWYDEGEERNRGNFPPRFSGRQFPNYSSELNVNALELEDSALYLCASSLEARAGTQYFGPGTRLLVL.

This clone was detected once. V is TRBV28 and J is TRBJ2-7, with D possibly being TRBD1 (5 bases). This CDR3 comprises 11 residues. V lost 6 bases and J lost 4, with 7 bases in between. Germline V CDR1 and CDR2: MDHEN, SYDVKM. The CDR3 reads CASSHRYEQYF. In DNA form, the CDR3 reads TGTGCCAGCAGCCACAGGTACGAGCAGTACTTC.

CDR3 in amino acids: CASVRIGTSGRYEQYF. The CDR3 bases are TGTGCCAGCGTAAGGATAGGGACTAGCGGGAGGTACGAGCAGTACTTC. The V gene is TRBV7-9, the J gene TRBJ2-7, with 15 bases fitting TRBD2. The germline CDR1 and CDR2 sequences are SEHNR and FQNEAQ (reference sequence). V lost 8 bases to trimming and J lost 4 bases; unmatched junction nucleotides: 9. The CDR3 runs 16 residues.

The CDR3 sequence is CASSFQTENYGYTF. CDR3 nucleotide sequence: TGTGCCAGCAGCTTCCAGACAGAGAACTATGGCTACACCTTC. The chain links TRBV11-2 to TRBJ1-2, with D possibly matching TRBD1 (5 bases). Trimming left V 3 bases short and J 2 bases short, with 10 bases between. This CDR3 spans 14 amino acids. Germline V gene data show CDR1 as SGHAT and CDR2 as FQNNGV.

This clone was found once. The rearrangement links TRBV28 to TRBJ2-7; 7 positions agree with TRBD2. The germline V gene has CDR1 MDHEN and CDR2 SYDVKM. This CDR3 comprises 13 residues. The ends lost 9 bases at V and 3 bases at J; junction bases unmatched: 8. Here the CDR3 DNA reads TGTGCCAGTACGTCTGGGGGGGACTACGAGCAGTACTTC. Amino acid sequence: CASTSGGDYEQYF.

The chain employs TRBV28 and TRBJ2-7; D not certain. CDR1 and CDR2 from the germline V gene are MDHEN and SYDVKM. The CDR3 extends over 11 amino acids. The V end was cut by 6 bases, the J end by 3 bases, with 6 bases between. The CDR3 coding sequence is TGTGCCAGCAGGGATAACTACGAGCAGTACTTC. This encodes CASRDNYEQYF.

The chain is built from TRBV5-4 and TRBJ2-1, with D possibly TRBD2 on 5 matching bases. Trimming shortened V by 1 base and J by 4 bases, and 15 bases separated the two germline ends. The CDR3 runs 16 residues. Germline assignment: CDR1 SGHNT and CDR2 YYREEE (reference sequence). CDR3 sequence reads: CASSLRSGSQYNEQFF. DNA for the CDR3: TGTGCCAGCAGCTTGCGGAGCGGATCCCAGTACAATGAGCAGTTCTTC.

The chain employs TRBV7-3 and TRBJ2-6; D may be TRBD2 (7 bases). The CDR3 spans 17 residues. V lost 5 bases, J lost 2 bases, and 16 bases lay in between. The germline CDR1 and CDR2 sequences are SGHTA and FQGTGA. CDR3 sequence: CASSPPGGGAGANVLTF. DNA for the CDR3: TGTGCCAGCAGCCCCCCGGGGGGCGGCGCTGGGGCCAACGTCCTGACTTTC.

V is TRBV21-1 and J is TRBJ1-5; whether TRBD1, the table's D call, matches the DNA was not checked. TRBV21-1 is designated a pseudogene. The CDR3 has 17 residues. CDR3 in DNA: TGTGCCAGCAGCAACCCTACAGGGCCCGATAGCAATCAGCCCCAGCATTTT. This translates into CASSNPTGPDSNQPQHF.